Included here is one TCR beta chain sequence, with context. Its antigen is unidentified. TCRdb re-called the RT-PCR reads with MiXCR, one entry per CDR3 protein. The repertoire holds roughly 460,000 distinct CDR3 sequences, approximately 11% seen once, with 10% to 15% in the top ten. The data derive from a study of response to subunit inactivated influenza vaccine. Study results and caveats: After each seasonal influenza vaccination, few new T cells are recruited, the authors suggested.

Trimming removed 3 bases from V and 4 bases from J, with 7 bases in between. Germline CDR1 is DFQATT and CDR2 is SNEGSKA (reference sequence). This CDR3 has 11 residues. The material sequenced was PBMCs from blood, taken 40 to 50 days after vaccination. The V call is TRBV20-1, the J call TRBJ2-7; D is ambiguous. This clonotype was obtained from a man aged 45-60 years who received an inactivated influenza vaccine. The CDR3 protein is CSASNGYEQYF. CDR3 coding DNA: TGCAGTGCTAGTAACGGATACGAGCAGTACTTC.